This entry lists 10 T cell receptor beta chains sequenced from one sample in a study of T cell responses to AZD1222 COVID-19 vaccine. The data were produced by immunoSEQ multiplex PCR, yet TCRdb's version contains in-frame clones alone and is incomplete. The data show about 88,000 clones, roughly 94% seen once. This specimen was peripheral blood, taken on day 0 of AZD1222 vaccination. Every receptor here comes from an adult in good health.

The V call is TRBV6-5, the J call TRBJ2-7; 8 bases are shared with TRBD1. There are 15 residues in the CDR3. In germline, CDR1 is MNHEY, CDR2 SVGAGI. The J segment lost 1 base and the V segment lost 7 bases, leaving 9 bases of the junction unmatched. CDR3 DNA sequence: TGTGCCAGCAATCCAGGGGGCGGACTGTCCTACGAGCAGTACTTC. This sequence encodes CASNPGGGLSYEQYF.

This clone was found once. V and J are TRBV4-1 and TRBJ2-7; either TRBD1 or TRBD2 may fit D (6 bases each). The CDR3 contains 16 residues. V lost 4 bases and J lost 4, with 20 bases in between. Per germline, CDR1 MGHRA and CDR2 YSYEKL. CDR3: CASSPSGGGGAYEQYF. The CDR3 DNA is TGCGCCAGCAGCCCCAGCGGAGGGGGAGGAGCATACGAGCAGTACTTC.

The J gene is TRBJ2-7, the V gene TRBV11-1; D remains unclear. Per germline, CDR1 SGHAT and CDR2 FQDESV (reference sequence). The CDR3 runs to 14 residues. Deletions cut 5 bases from V and 1 base from J, with 12 bases between. The CDR3 region has the DNA TGTGCCAGCAGCAAATCCCAAGAATCCTACGAGCAGTACTTC. This gives the protein CASSKSQESYEQYF.

This clone was seen only once. The J gene is TRBJ1-2, the V gene TRBV18; TRBD1 matches 7 bases. CDR1 is KGHSH and CDR2 is LQKENI in the germline V gene. The length of the CDR3 is 14 residues. With 6 bases clipped from V and 2 bases from J, the junction kept 6 bases outside the gene matches. In DNA, the CDR3 is TGTGCCAGCTCGCGGGACAGCCGGAACTATGGCTACACCTTC. Translating it yields CASSRDSRNYGYTF.

V gene TRBV9 combines with J gene TRBJ2-2, with a weak D call TRBD1 (6 bases). CDR3 length: 16 residues. Trimming stripped 0 bases from V and 0 bases from J, with 9 bases between. Per the germline V gene, CDR1 is SGDLS and CDR2 is YYNGEE. For the CDR3, the DNA is TGTGCCAGCAGCGTAGGAGCAGGGGCGAACACCGGGGAGCTGTTTTTT. Translation: CASSVGAGANTGELFF.

This chain connects TRBV27 to TRBJ2-1, with 10 bases matching TRBD1. This CDR3 has 15 amino acids. Germline V gene data show CDR1 as MNHEY and CDR2 as SMNVEV (reference sequence). The V segment lost 2 bases and the J segment 8 bases; nucleotides outside the gene matches: 6. CDR3 sequence (DNA): TGTGCCAGCAGTTTAACGACAGGGGGCAGGGATGAGCAGTTCTTC. This translates into CASSLTTGGRDEQFF.

The CDR3 here is CASSIGAANTGELFF. DNA of the CDR3: TGTGCCAGTAGTATAGGGGCAGCGAACACCGGGGAGCTGTTTTTT. This chain links TRBV19 with TRBJ2-2, with D hard to call. The CDR3 consists of 15 residues. V was trimmed by 1 base and J by 0 bases, leaving 6 bases between them. Germline CDR1 and CDR2: LNHDA and SQIVND (reference sequence).

DNA of the CDR3: TGTGCCAGCTCAGGCACGAAGGAGACCCCGGGGTATTTT. Its translation: CASSGTKETPGYF. This chain connects TRBV18 to TRBJ2-3, with no clear D. V was pared by 5 bases and J by 14 bases, with 20 bases between. The CDR3 covers 13 residues. Germline V CDR1 and CDR2: KGHSH, LQKENI. Drawing the rest from reference TRBV18 and TRBJ2-3, the complete variable domain is NAGVMQNPRHLVRRRGQEARLRCSPMKGHSHVYWYRQLPEEGLKFMVYLQKENIIDESGMPKERFSAEFPKEGPSILRIQQVVRGDSAAYFCASSGTKETPGYFGPGTRLTVL.

The rearrangement joins TRBV6-5 to TRBJ1-1; D call uncertain. The V gene lost 2 bases and the J gene lost 0 bases, with 7 bases spanning the gap. This CDR3 contains 14 residues. CDR1 and CDR2 from the germline V gene are MNHEY and SVGAGI. The chain's CDR3 is CASSYQEMNTEAFF. The CDR3 bases are TGTGCCAGCAGTTACCAGGAGATGAACACTGAAGCTTTCTTT.

The chain employs TRBV19 and TRBJ2-1; D is possibly TRBD1 (6 bases). There are 16 residues in the CDR3. Germline lookup yields CDR1 LNHDA and CDR2 SQIVND (reference sequence). Trimming pared 9 bases from V and 2 bases from J, leaving 20 bases between. The CDR3 loop is CASKNAPRDTYNEQFF. The CDR3 region has the DNA TGTGCCAGCAAGAACGCTCCCCGGGACACCTACAATGAGCAGTTCTTC. The full variable domain, with the rest looked up from reference TRBV19 and TRBJ2-1, is DGGITQSPKYLFRKEGQNVTLSCEQNLNHDAMYWYRQDPGQGLRLIYYSQIVNDFQKGDIAEGYSVSREKKESFPLTVTSAQKNPTAFYLCASKNAPRDTYNEQFFGPGTRLTVL.